The 4 T cell receptor beta chains in this list originate from one sample, sequenced in a study of blood T cell repertoires in COVID-19. Repertoires were generated with immunoSEQ multiplex PCR, while TCRdb's copy carries only in-frame clones and drops some. The sample records about 360,000 clones, 65% to 85% being singletons. The sample taken for sequencing was peripheral blood. Receptors were obtained from a man aged 25 to 45 with active or convalescent COVID-19.

This chain joins TRBV5-5 and TRBJ2-5, with 7 nucleotides matching TRBD1. With 0 bases clipped from V and 1 base from J, the junction kept 3 bases outside the gene matches. The germline V gene has CDR1 SGHKS and CDR2 YYEKEE (reference sequence). CDR3 length: 15 residues. CDR3: CASSLAGQIQETQYF. CDR3 nucleotides: TGTGCCAGCAGCTTGGCGGGACAGATCCAAGAGACCCAGTACTTC.

The chain is built from TRBV4-1 and TRBJ2-7; TRBD2 might be the D (5 bases). The CDR3 totals 16 residues. Germline V gene sequence: CDR1 MGHRA, CDR2 YSYEKL. V lost 2 bases, J lost 3 bases, and 17 bases lay in between. This CDR3 is CASSQRTGLAYYEQYF. The CDR3 bases are TGCGCCAGCAGCCAACGGACTGGTCTTGCCTACTACGAGCAGTACTTC.

This chain links TRBV11-2 with TRBJ2-7, with 8 bases matching TRBD2. CDR1 is SGHAT, CDR2 FQNNGV, per germline. The CDR3 is 15 residues long. Trimming at V came to 3 bases and at J to 3 bases, leaving 7 bases not matched to a gene. The CDR3 here is CASSFIAGGVYEQYF. CDR3 sequence (DNA): TGTGCCAGCAGCTTCATTGCGGGAGGCGTCTACGAGCAGTACTTC.

J is TRBJ1-3 and V is TRBV9; possible D gene TRBD1, 5 bases. The CDR3 totals 14 residues. The germline gives CDR1 SGDLS, CDR2 YYNGEE. V lost 2 bases, J lost 1 base, and 7 bases lay in between. The CDR3 bases are TGTGCCAGCAGCGTTCAGGGTTCTGGAAACACCATATATTTT. Residues: CASSVQGSGNTIYF.